Listed below are T cell receptor beta chains from one sample, sequenced in a study of shared clonotypes between healthy human individuals. Some clones are missing from TCRdb's copy, which holds only in-frame ones; the method was immunoSEQ multiplex PCR. The sample includes 98,000 or so clones, around 68% of them seen just once. Sequenced sample: memory CD8+ T cells sorted from blood. Source of these receptors: a young woman in good health. CDR3s leave out the opening cysteine and the closing phenylalanine or tryptophan.

TRBV5-4 ASSSDYEQY
TRBV30 AWTQRKGSEAF
TRBV27 ASSTNSGNFYEQY
TRBV6-1 ASSQRALGNQPQH
TRBV6-1 ASRLAGGSDTQY
TRBV28 ASSLLPRPREYGYT
TRBV6-5 ASSYSIQVPGDTQY
TRBV6-5 ASSYGEGNYNEQY
TRBV28 ASSLFRGGVYNEQF
TRBV2 ASSERQGNQPQH
TRBV23-1 ASSQAGTHEYNEQF
TRBV29-1 SVEGWEGQYEQY
TRBV5-1 ASSLEGTTDNEQF
TRBV7-2 ASSAPWVNYGYT
TRBV4-1 ASSQADGRSGNTIY
TRBV5-6 ASSLSVTTTNEKLF
TRBV9 ASSTGTVNYGYT
TRBV6-5 ASSRLTRIYEQY
TRBV27 ASSLTSALTYEQY
TRBV28 ASSFGTRFYWANVLT
TRBV19 ASKPEVVSGYT
TRBV4-2 ASSQSLGSRGYEQY
TRBV29-1 SVVYGVNGYT
TRBV10-2 ASRRFGVTDTQY
TRBV6-5 ASRGTVTNEKLF
TRBV7-9 ASSPPPWDTKHPVEKLF
TRBV13 ASSSGMEAF
TRBV15 ATSREPGGAYEQY
TRBV6-1 ASSDYFLRETQY
TRBV28 ASSIGSNYGYT
TRBV27 ASSVLRAPWEVQETQY
TRBV7-2 ASSPWTDFSNQPQH
TRBV9 ASSALRGGSEAF
TRBV6-1 ASSDNRAPNQPQH
TRBV27 ASRLAGSYNEQF
TRBV11-2 ASSSFDRSSYEQY
TRBV25-1 ASSGEDSNQPQH
TRBV7-8 ASSLALTPGAYEQY
TRBV7-9 ASSTGTGGPNEKLF
TRBV10-3 AISASGLVNYGYT
TRBV29-1 SVDRDSNYGYT
TRBV10-2 ATSTRMNTEAF
TRBV7-8 ASSLDSGGPGDTQY
TRBV4-1 ASSVRGQGEKLF
TRBV27 ASSLTGSATEAF
TRBV5-4 ASSLPGQGRTEAF
TRBV13 ASSLASANSPLH
TRBV27 ASSLIYMRTSIAEQY
TRBV27 ASSSDVHGSYNEQF
TRBV18 ASSPYDFQGTPYNEQF
TRBV2 ASSVTSWQY
TRBV6-1 ASSEAGGDSSYEQY
TRBV28 ASSPLGGHTEAF
TRBV4-1 ASSQAGQGPYEQY
TRBV28 ASSFGWTDTQY